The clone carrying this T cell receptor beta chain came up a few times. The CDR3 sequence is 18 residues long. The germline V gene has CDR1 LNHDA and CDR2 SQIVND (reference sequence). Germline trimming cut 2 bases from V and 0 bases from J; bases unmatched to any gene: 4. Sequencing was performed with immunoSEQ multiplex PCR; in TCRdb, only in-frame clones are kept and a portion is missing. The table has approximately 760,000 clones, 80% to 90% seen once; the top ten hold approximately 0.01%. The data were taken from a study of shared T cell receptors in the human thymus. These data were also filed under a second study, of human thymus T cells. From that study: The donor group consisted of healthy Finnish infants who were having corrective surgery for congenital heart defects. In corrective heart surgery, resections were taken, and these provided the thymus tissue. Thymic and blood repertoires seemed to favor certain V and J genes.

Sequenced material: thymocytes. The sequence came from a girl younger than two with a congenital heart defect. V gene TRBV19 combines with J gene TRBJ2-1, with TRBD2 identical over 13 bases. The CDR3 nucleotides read TGTGCCAGTAGTATAATGACTAGCGGGGGGAGCTCCTACAATGAGCAGTTCTTC. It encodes CASSIMTSGGSSYNEQFF.